The rows below give T cell receptor beta chains drawn from one sample of a study of regulatory T cells in long-lasting Graves disease. TCRdb reanalysed the multiplex PCR reads using MiXCR and keeps one entry per CDR3 protein. The profile shows some 600,000 distinct CDR3 sequences, about 16% of them singletons. The data also belong to a second study, concerning T cells in Graves' hyperthyroidism and ophthalmopathy.

The source material was peripheral blood mononuclear cells (PBMCs), sampled at new diagnosis, from a patient treated with antithyroid drugs. These receptors all come from a man between 18 and 29 years old with Graves disease. Each CDR3 is given with its conserved first and last residue. The order of the fields is V gene, J gene, clone size, D gene, CDR3 protein, CDR3 DNA. A D gene is named only where the DNA matches it firmly. Not every row has a clone size; where given, it reads once, few, many or a size class.

TRBV5-1,TRBJ2-6,few,.,CASTLTGYSGANVLTF,TGCGCCAGCACTCTGACAGGCTACTCTGGGGCCAACGTCCTGACTTTC
TRBV7-9,TRBJ2-2,few,TRBD1,CASSIHRGTNTGELFF,TGTGCCAGCAGCATCCACAGGGGGACGAACACCGGGGAGCTGTTTTTT
TRBV20-1,TRBJ1-6,many,TRBD1,CSANGPGGHSPLHF,TGCAGTGCTAACGGGCCAGGGGGTCATTCACCCCTCCACTTT
TRBV19,TRBJ2-2,.,.,CASSIDPGADTGELFF,TGTGCCAGTAGTATAGATCCGGGAGCAGACACCGGGGAGCTGTTTTTT
TRBV20-1,TRBJ1-2,many,.,CSARVTLGKQGSYGYTF,TGCAGTGCTAGAGTAACACTCGGGAAACAGGGCTCCTACGGCTACACCTTC
TRBV24-1,TRBJ1-2,.,.,CATSDFRSGDKGYTF,TGTGCCACCAGTGATTTCAGGTCGGGGGATAAGGGCTACACCTTC
TRBV6-2/TRBV6-3,TRBJ1-1,many,TRBD1,CASSSGQGARTEAFF,TGTGCCAGCAGTTCGGGACAGGGGGCGCGCACTGAAGCTTTCTTT
TRBV7-9,TRBJ1-5,.,.,CASSLASSSNQPQHF,TGTGCCAGCAGCTTAGCGTCAAGTAGCAATCAGCCCCAGCATTTT
TRBV3-1,TRBJ2-7,few,.,CASSQDQNYPGRSPTYEQYF,TGTGCCAGCAGCCAAGATCAAAATTATCCGGGACGGAGTCCGACCTACGAGCAGTACTTC
TRBV7-9,TRBJ2-7,few,.,CASSPPTGLYEQYF,TGTGCCAGCAGCCCCCCTACGGGCCTCTACGAGCAGTACTTC
TRBV12-3/TRBV12-4,TRBJ1-2,many,.,CASSLRREAPNYGYTF,TGTGCCAGCAGTCTCCGGCGGGAGGCGCCAAACTATGGCTACACCTTC
TRBV11-2,TRBJ2-1,many,.,CASSLVLISPRSSYNEQFF,TGTGCCAGCAGCTTAGTTCTCATTAGCCCCAGGAGCTCCTACAATGAGCAGTTCTTC
TRBV9,TRBJ2-2,.,TRBD2,CASSPPRSGSAGELFF,TGTGCCAGCAGCCCCCCCCGGAGCGGGAGCGCCGGGGAGCTGTTTTTT
TRBV5-1,TRBJ1-2,many,.,CASSLVQGSGSYTF,TGCGCCAGCAGCTTGGTCCAGGGGAGTGGTAGCTACACCTTC
TRBV24-1,TRBJ2-7,many,.,CATSEGTGEQYF,TGTGCCACCAGTGAAGGAACGGGGGAGCAGTACTTC
TRBV12-3/TRBV12-4,TRBJ2-5,many,.,CASSLGAPVAQETQYF,TGTGCCAGCAGTTTAGGGGCACCCGTGGCCCAAGAGACCCAGTACTTC
TRBV29-1,TRBJ2-2,.,.,CSVDRWDTSTGELFF,TGCAGCGTTGATCGTTGGGACACCTCGACCGGGGAGCTGTTTTTT
TRBV19,TRBJ2-4,few,.,CASSRGRNIQYF,TGTGCCAGTAGTAGGGGGAGGAACATTCAGTACTTC
TRBV20-1,TRBJ1-1,many,.,CSARFPERNTEAFF,TGCAGTGCTAGATTCCCAGAGAGGAACACTGAAGCTTTCTTT
TRBV30,TRBJ1-3,few,.,CAALISGNTIYF,TGTGCCGCTTTAATCTCTGGAAACACCATATATTTT
TRBV30,TRBJ2-1,.,.,CAWSFYNEQFF,TGTGCCTGGAGTTTCTACAATGAGCAGTTCTTC
TRBV18,TRBJ1-1,.,.,CASSPRVVDTEAFF,TGTGCCAGCTCACCCAGGGTTGTGGACACTGAAGCTTTCTTT
TRBV11-2,TRBJ2-1,many,.,CASRQGANEQFF,TGTGCCAGCAGACAGGGCGCGAATGAGCAGTTCTTC
TRBV5-1,TRBJ1-1,.,.,CASSLGAGSNTEAFF,TGCGCCAGCAGCTTGGGGGCAGGGTCAAACACTGAAGCTTTCTTT
TRBV30,TRBJ2-1,many,TRBD2,CAWSPGLAGNEQFF,TGTGCCTGGAGCCCGGGACTAGCGGGGAATGAGCAGTTCTTC
TRBV28,TRBJ2-7,many,TRBD1,CASSPSAGQGSNEQYF,TGTGCCAGCAGTCCCAGTGCGGGACAGGGGAGCAACGAGCAGTACTTC
TRBV7-6,TRBJ2-1,many,TRBD2,CASSPWTSGSSYNEQFF,TGTGCCAGCAGCCCCTGGACTAGCGGGAGCTCCTACAATGAGCAGTTCTTC
TRBV19,TRBJ2-2,.,.,CASSRETATGELFF,TGTGCCAGTAGTAGGGAGACCGCAACCGGGGAGCTGTTTTTT
TRBV28,TRBJ2-7,many,TRBD1,CASRDRQGSFYEQYF,TGTGCCAGCAGGGATCGACAGGGGAGCTTCTACGAGCAGTACTTC
TRBV2,TRBJ2-7,many,TRBD2,CASSVTAGESYEQYF,TGTGCCAGCAGTGTTACGGCGGGAGAGTCCTACGAGCAGTACTTC
TRBV19,TRBJ1-1,many,TRBD1,CASSSFPGQGILGTEAFF,TGTGCCAGTAGCTCTTTTCCGGGACAGGGGATTTTGGGCACTGAAGCTTTCTTT
TRBV3-1,TRBJ2-4,.,TRBD2,CASSQAGGSQYF,TGTGCCAGCAGCCAAGCGGGAGGTTCTCAGTACTTC
TRBV27,TRBJ2-1,many,.,CASRETGRSSYNEQFF,TGTGCCAGCAGAGAGACAGGAAGGAGCTCCTACAATGAGCAGTTCTTC
TRBV6-2/TRBV6-3,TRBJ1-2,few,.,CASSEADSDYGYTF,TGTGCCAGCAGTGAGGCAGATTCCGACTATGGCTACACCTTC
TRBV18,TRBJ2-1,many,.,CASSEDSYNEQFF,TGTGCCAGCTCAGAGGACTCCTACAATGAGCAGTTCTTC
TRBV28,TRBJ2-7,many,.,CASSLYVGSYEQYF,TGTGCCAGCAGTTTATACGTAGGGTCATACGAGCAGTACTTC
TRBV6-4,TRBJ1-1,few,TRBD1,CASRRTGTDTEAFF,TGTGCCAGCAGGCGGACAGGGACTGACACTGAAGCTTTCTTT
TRBV18,TRBJ2-3,many,TRBD1,CASSQYGTGENTQYF,TGTGCCAGCTCTCAATACGGGACAGGGGAGAATACGCAGTATTTT
TRBV20-1,TRBJ2-7,many,.,CSARQGLREHWYEQYF,TGCAGTGCTCGACAGGGGCTGCGGGAGCATTGGTACGAGCAGTACTTC
TRBV7-3,TRBJ2-1,.,TRBD2,CASSSVPTSGINEQFF,TGTGCCAGCAGCTCGGTACCGACTAGCGGGATCAATGAGCAGTTCTTC
TRBV6-2/TRBV6-3,TRBJ1-2,few,.,CASSYSIVNRLFNYGYTF,TGTGCCAGCAGTTACTCGATTGTAAACAGACTCTTTAACTATGGCTACACCTTC
TRBV10-3,TRBJ1-5,few,.,CAISETGNPQHF,TGTGCCATCAGTGAGACTGGCAACCCCCAGCATTTT
TRBV20-1,TRBJ2-1,many,.,CSARDPKGHNEQFF,TGCAGTGCTAGAGATCCCAAGGGCCACAATGAGCAGTTCTTC
TRBV5-1,TRBJ2-7,.,.,CASSLTSGDDARKF,TGCGCCAGCAGCTTGACCAGCGGTGACGATGCTCGTAAGTTC
TRBV29-1,TRBJ1-2,.,.,CSATPGTYYGYTF,TGCAGCGCTACCCCCGGGACCTACTATGGCTACACCTTC
TRBV6-9,TRBJ1-2,few,.,CASSYEGGEDYGYTF,TGTGCCAGCAGTTACGAGGGAGGGGAGGACTATGGCTACACCTTC
TRBV5-1,TRBJ2-1,many,TRBD2,CASSLGLAVNNEQFF,TGCGCCAGCAGCTTGGGACTAGCGGTCAACAATGAGCAGTTCTTC
TRBV19,TRBJ1-6,few,.,CASSPGRTIISPLHF,TGTGCCAGTAGTCCTGGACGGACTATAATTTCACCCCTCCACTTT
TRBV19,TRBJ2-1,.,TRBD2,CASSRTSGRYNEQFF,TGTGCCAGTAGTAGGACTAGCGGGCGCTACAATGAGCAGTTCTTC
TRBV13,TRBJ2-1,.,TRBD2,CASTKRGVRDEQFF,TGTGCCAGTACTAAGCGGGGGGTCCGCGATGAGCAGTTCTTC
TRBV12-3/TRBV12-4,TRBJ1-5,.,TRBD1,CASSYADRGLNQPQHF,TGTGCCAGCAGTTACGCGGACAGGGGGCTCAATCAGCCCCAGCATTTT
TRBV15,TRBJ2-7,many,.,CATSEGGGYEQYF,TGTGCCACCAGCGAGGGGGGGGGCTACGAGCAGTACTTC
TRBV27,TRBJ1-1,.,.,CASSLLALATEAFF,TGTGCCAGCAGTTTACTCGCTCTGGCCACTGAAGCTTTCTTT
TRBV12-5,TRBJ1-2,few,.,CASGLKVVGLF,TGTGCTAGTGGTTTGAAAGTGGTAGGGCTCTTC
TRBV20-1,TRBJ1-1,many,.,CSASTGQGNTEAFF,TGCAGTGCTAGTACCGGGCAGGGGAACACTGAAGCTTTCTTT